This T cell receptor (beta chain) was recovered during a study of control samples from healthy donors and cancer patients. This CDR3 has 14 amino acids. Germline V lookup: CDR1 SGHDN, CDR2 FVKESK. V gave up 4 bases and J gave up 4 bases, with 10 bases separating them. Clones were read by immunoSEQ multiplex PCR, and TCRdb kept only the in-frame ones, dropping some. This table has over 100,000 clones, 88% appearing once. Sequencing input: blood. The rearrangement links TRBV14 to TRBJ2-2, with D maybe TRBD2 (6 bases). This clonotype was obtained from a man aged 35-49 years in good health. This CDR3 reads CASSRDSSTGELFF. CDR3 sequence (DNA): TGTGCCAGCAGCCGGGACTCCAGCACCGGGGAGCTGTTTTTT.